This T cell receptor beta chain comes out of a study of Ad26.COV2.S vaccination and SARS-CoV-2 variants. Study context: Intramuscular Ad26.COV2.S at 5x10^10 or 1x10^11 viral particles. Overall study results and limits: Reported post-vaccination CD8+ and CD4+ T cell responses to spike showed substantial breadth. Across vaccine and placebo recipients, the breadth of non-spike TCRs was similar.

The data were produced by immunoSEQ multiplex PCR, yet TCRdb's version contains in-frame clones alone and is incomplete. The sample lists fewer than 600,000 clones, around 89% occurring once. As to this clone: Its target is not known.

The sample's treatment: 19 received Ad26.COV2.S at low or high dose, single or two shots; 5 received placebo; per-sample allocation not given. Day 63 after the first vaccine or placebo injection was the time point for sampling. Donation was by an adult aged 18-55 years who was in Boston. V lost 0 bases and J 5 bases, leaving 8 bases between the germline ends. The CDR3 has 13 residues. Germline V lookup: CDR1 SGDLS, CDR2 YYNGEE. The clonotype originates from a person aged 18 to 59 who received the Ad26.COV2.S COVID-19 vaccine or a placebo. The sequencing used peripheral blood, collected in a trial of Ad26.COV2.S vaccine versus placebo. The chain uses TRBV9 and TRBJ1-2; D gene unclear. The chain's CDR3 is CASSVVFGYGYTF. The CDR3 DNA follows: TGTGCCAGCAGCGTAGTTTTTGGGTATGGCTACACCTTC. Together with reference TRBV9 and TRBJ1-2, the CDR3 gives the full variable domain: DSGVTQTPKHLITATGQRVTLRCSPRSGDLSVYWYQQSLDQGLQFLIQYYNGEERAKGNILERFSAQQFPDLHSELNLSSLELGDSALYFCASSVVFGYGYTFGSGTRLTVV.